This T cell receptor beta chain was captured by sequencing in a study of T cell responses to AZD1222 COVID-19 vaccine. The table came from immunoSEQ multiplex PCR; TCRdb's copy has only in-frame clones and leaves some out. The table records 100,000 to 150,000 clones, roughly nine tenths of them present only once. The germline gives CDR1 SNHLY, CDR2 FYNNEI. CDR3 size: 12 residues. V was shortened by 8 bases and J by 7 bases, with 11 bases between the two germline ends. As to this clone: The antigen is unknown.

Study results and limitations: Females made up more of the donors, who were largely white British, and clonal diversity may have come out too low.

This receptor was obtained from an adult in good health. The J gene is TRBJ1-4, the V gene TRBV2; a possible D gene is TRBD1 (5 bases). Sequenced material: peripheral blood, taken on day 0 of AZD1222 vaccination. CDR3 DNA: TGTGCCAGCCGGACGGGGGGTGAAAAACTGTTTTTT. This gives the protein CASRTGGEKLFF. The variable domain in full, with the rest retrieved from reference TRBV2 and TRBJ1-4, is EPEVTQTPSHQVTQMGQEVILRCVPISNHLYFYWYRQILGQKVEFLVSFYNNEISEKSEIFDDQFSVERPDGSNFTLKIRSTKLEDSAMYFCASRTGGEKLFFGSGTQLSVL.